These T cell receptor beta chains were read from a single sample in a study of T cells in Graves' hyperthyroidism and ophthalmopathy. MiXCR was run by TCRdb on the multiplex PCR reads, yielding one entry per CDR3 protein. The sample shows a few hundred thousand distinct CDR3 sequences, 15% to 18% of them seen only once. Material: blood. These TCRs come from a woman aged 25 to 45 with Graves' hyperthyroidism. Both conserved end residues are trimmed from each CDR3.

V	J	CDR3
TRBV20-1	TRBJ1-1	SARDGGSDTEAF
TRBV27	TRBJ2-7	ASSSTGGASYEQY
TRBV11-2	TRBJ2-2	ASSTIRSGELF
TRBV7-2	TRBJ1-1	ASSLALRGTEAF
TRBV27	TRBJ2-7	ASSLGLAGVTEQY
TRBV7-9	TRBJ1-1	ASSSGSYRGPLNTEAF
TRBV2	TRBJ2-7	ASGVPVRDYAGVHEQY
TRBV3-1	TRBJ2-7	ASSQVPGPNYEQY
TRBV27	TRBJ2-1	ASSYLAVGSYNEQF
TRBV7-9	TRBJ2-3	ASRPRAGDTDTQY
TRBV27	TRBJ2-2	ASSYTSGRPGGLF
TRBV12-3/TRBV12-4	TRBJ1-2	ASSFRVEDRWGFRWDGYT
TRBV20-1	TRBJ1-5	SARGRGSVRPNQPQH
TRBV25-1	TRBJ1-1	ASSEGTATEAF
TRBV19	TRBJ1-5	ASSIDREQGYSNQPQH
TRBV7-9	TRBJ1-5	ASSKGGEENQPQH
TRBV9	TRBJ2-3	ASSPHRTLSDTQY
TRBV12-5	TRBJ1-2	ASGFSNYGYT
TRBV30	TRBJ1-1	AWSRGIGNTEAF
TRBV30	TRBJ2-7	AWSSKLAGAHEQY
TRBV12-3/TRBV12-4	TRBJ2-7	ATKLDLGREQY
TRBV5-1	TRBJ2-1	ASSLSGPYNEQF
TRBV30	TRBJ2-5	AWSVRDRGFQETQY
TRBV28	TRBJ2-4	ASSSPGRLAKNIQY
TRBV29-1	TRBJ2-3	SVEDPGLAAVVAQY
TRBV6-1	TRBJ2-3	ASSKATSGRRADTQY
TRBV13	TRBJ2-3	ASSYWGSSTDTQY
TRBV29-1	TRBJ2-5	SVIGGGTQY
TRBV29-1	TRBJ2-2	SVEGNTGELF
TRBV15	TRBJ2-5	ATSREKGAVGTQY
TRBV7-9	TRBJ2-5	ASSRTSGTSWTQY
TRBV24-1	TRBJ1-1	AARDTPTCLNTEAF
TRBV4-2	TRBJ2-7	ASSQGRGAEQY
TRBV6-5	TRBJ2-7	ASSYLGGSYEQY
TRBV11-1	TRBJ2-5	ASSHVKQETQY